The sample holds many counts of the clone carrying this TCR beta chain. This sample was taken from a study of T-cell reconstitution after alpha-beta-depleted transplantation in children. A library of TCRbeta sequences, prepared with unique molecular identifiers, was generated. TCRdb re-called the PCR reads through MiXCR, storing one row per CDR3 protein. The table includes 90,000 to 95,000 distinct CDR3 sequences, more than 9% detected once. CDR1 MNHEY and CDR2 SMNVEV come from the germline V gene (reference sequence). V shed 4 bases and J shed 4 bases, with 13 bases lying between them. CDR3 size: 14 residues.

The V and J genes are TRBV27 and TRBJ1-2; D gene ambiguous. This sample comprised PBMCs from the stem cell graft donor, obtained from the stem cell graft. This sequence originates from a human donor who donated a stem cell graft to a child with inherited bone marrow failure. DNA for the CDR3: TGTGCCAGCAGTTCGCAGAGGCACGGCTATGGCTACACCTTC. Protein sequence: CASSSQRHGYGYTF.